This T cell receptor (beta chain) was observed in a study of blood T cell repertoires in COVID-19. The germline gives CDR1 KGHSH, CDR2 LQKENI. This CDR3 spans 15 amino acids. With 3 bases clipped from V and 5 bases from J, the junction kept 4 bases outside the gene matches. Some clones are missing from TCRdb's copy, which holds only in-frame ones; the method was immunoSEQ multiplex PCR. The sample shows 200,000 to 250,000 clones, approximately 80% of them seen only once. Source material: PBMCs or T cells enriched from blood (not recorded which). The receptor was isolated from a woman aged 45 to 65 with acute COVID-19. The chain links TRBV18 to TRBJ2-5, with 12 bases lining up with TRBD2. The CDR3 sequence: CASSPQGLAGETQYF. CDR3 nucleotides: TGTGCCAGCTCACCTCAAGGACTAGCGGGGGAGACCCAGTACTTC.